These 10 T cell receptor beta chains came from one sample sequenced in a study of T-cell memory formation after mild COVID-19 (dated by TCRdb to the early 2020s). Library construction relied on 5' RACE. The sequencer was an Illumina NovaSeq 6000. The public reads were reanalyzed by TCRdb: fastp trimming at Q25, MiXCR alignment, in-frame beta chains only. Each CDR3 protein gets just one entry, which takes the most common genes and DNA from the rows behind it. The sample yields about 350,000 distinct CDR3 sequences; 12% to 15% were counted once. The ten largest clonotypes hold 22% of the sample. Material: PBMCs or a T cell subset sorted from them (not recorded which). The receptor set was obtained from a man between 18 and 35 years old who had mild COVID-19 (a few samples of this study predate the infection). The sample titles of this study are shuffled in the database, so cell type and time point are left out; the donor was told from shared clones.

The chain joins TRBV11-2 to TRBJ1-1; D is possibly TRBD1 (6 bases). CDR3 length: 14 amino acids. The germline CDR1 and CDR2 sequences are SGHAT and FQNNGV. Trimming cost V 5 bases and J 4 bases, with 14 bases left between them. CDR3 sequence: CASSAGAWGTEAFF. Written as DNA, the CDR3 is TGTGCCAGCAGCGCAGGGGCCTGGGGCACTGAAGCTTTCTTT.

This chain links TRBV12-5 with TRBJ2-7; TRBD1 is a possible D gene (6 bases). The CDR3 runs 16 residues. V was clipped by 1 base and J by 0 bases, with 13 bases between them. Germline CDR1 reads LGHNT; CDR2 reads FRNRAP. CDR3 residues: CASGLGVTGASYEQYF. CDR3 bases: TGTGCTAGTGGTTTGGGAGTGACAGGTGCCTCCTACGAGCAGTACTTC.

The V gene is TRBV7-8, the J gene TRBJ1-1; possibly TRBD1 for D (5 bases). The CDR3 runs to 13 residues. V was pared by 5 bases and J by 5 bases, with 12 bases between. Germline V gene sequence: CDR1 SGHVS, CDR2 FQNEAQ. DNA for the CDR3: TGTGCCAGCAGCCCTACGACAGAAACTGAAGCTTTCTTT. It is translated as CASSPTTETEAFF.

Only a few counts were recorded for this clonotype. The CDR3 coding sequence is TGTGCCACAGGCAGGGGGAATGAGCAGTTCTTC. This translates into CATGRGNEQFF. This chain links TRBV12-3 or TRBV12-4 with TRBJ2-1; TRBD1 aligns across 7 bases. The CDR3 spans 11 residues. J lost 7 bases, V lost 10 bases, and 4 bases had no gene match.

This sequence joins TRBV10-1 and TRBJ2-2; 7 bases agree with TRBD1. With 0 bases clipped from V and 6 bases from J, the junction kept 1 base outside the gene matches. This CDR3 contains 14 residues. Looked up from germline, CDR1 is WNHNN and CDR2 is SYGVQD (reference sequence). CDR3 sequence (DNA): TGCGCCAGCAGTGAGTCAAGGGGGCCCGGGGAGCTGTTTTTT. Protein sequence: CASSESRGPGELFF.

This clonotype appeared a few times. The V and J genes are TRBV4-3 and TRBJ1-5; D not resolved. V was clipped by 0 bases and J by 7 bases, with 7 bases between them. Germline loops: CDR1 LGHNA, CDR2 YSLEER. The CDR3 length is 13 residues. CDR3 loop: CASSQDRRQPQHF. The CDR3 bases are TGCGCCAGCAGCCAAGATAGGAGACAGCCCCAGCATTTT.

This clonotype was seen a few times. This sequence joins TRBV20-1 and TRBJ2-5; D is undetermined. CDR1 is DFQATT, CDR2 SNEGSKA, per germline (reference sequence). Trimming removed 3 bases from V and 1 base from J, with 9 bases in between. The CDR3 has 13 amino acids. Here the CDR3 reads CSASDGFQETQYF. DNA for the CDR3: TGCAGTGCTAGTGATGGCTTCCAAGAGACCCAGTACTTC.

The chain combines TRBV4-1 with TRBJ2-5, with TRBD1 identical over 8 bases. With V trimmed by 10 bases and J by 1 base, 8 bases remained unmatched. Looked up from germline, CDR1 is MGHRA and CDR2 is YSYEKL. The CDR3 sequence is 14 residues long. The CDR3 is CAISRQGPQETQYF. DNA of the CDR3: TGCGCCATCAGTCGACAGGGGCCCCAAGAGACCCAGTACTTC.

The chain uses TRBV5-5 and TRBJ2-3; 11 positions agree with TRBD2. The length of the CDR3 is 16 residues. J gave up 2 bases and V 2 bases, and 4 bases lay outside the gene matches. Germline CDR1 SGHKS, CDR2 YYEKEE (reference sequence). The CDR3 nucleotides read TGTGCCAGCAGCTTATTAGCGGGGGGGGACACAGATACGCAGTATTTT. Translating gives CASSLLAGGDTDTQYF.

The gene calls are TRBV4-1 and TRBJ2-7, with 8 bases aligning to TRBD1. Germline CDR1 MGHRA, CDR2 YSYEKL. There are 14 residues in the CDR3. Trimming cost V 5 bases and J 6 bases; bases outside gene matches: 9. The chain's CDR3 is CASSSKPQGAEQYF. The CDR3 nucleotides are TGCGCCAGCAGCTCTAAGCCCCAGGGGGCCGAGCAGTACTTC.